This TCR beta chain came from a study of cytomegalovirus exposure and HLA in healthy donors. The overall study: An earlier analysis found some 100 million unique TCR beta sequences from about 190 million T cells. Whole-study results and caveats: It was taken for granted in presence/absence analyses that sequencing depth across donors was roughly uniform. The study carried out a later analysis of TCR beta sequences. It associated some 17,000 of them with specific HLA alleles at a false discovery rate of 0.05. A list of more than 150 TCR beta chains associated with cytomegalovirus was given.

PCR involved 60 Vbeta and 13 Jbeta primers. Sequencing used immunoSEQ multiplex PCR; TCRdb keeps in-frame clones, though not all of them. Of 200,000 or so clones in the sample, about 86% are singletons; the top ten hold approximately 2%. Between the trimmed V and J ends, which lost 0 bases and 2 bases, there was a span of 11 bases. Per the germline V gene, CDR1 is SGHRS and CDR2 is YFSETQ. CDR3 size: 15 residues. About this clone itself: The antigen is not known.

V is TRBV5-1 and J is TRBJ1-2, with a tentative D call TRBD1 (5 bases). Sequenced material: PBMCs. The receptor comes from a woman between 18 and 29 years old in good health and CMV-seropositive. The CDR3 reads CASSLGPGGNYGYTF. CDR3 DNA sequence: TGCGCCAGCAGCTTGGGCCCGGGGGGGAACTATGGCTACACCTTC.